Listed here are 13 T cell receptor beta chains from one sample, sequenced in a study of beta chain features in type 1 diabetes (dated by TCRdb to the late 2010s). To prepare the library, the immunoSEQ multiplex PCR assay was applied. The High Capacity cDNA Reverse Transcription Kit was used to reverse transcribe all of the isolated RNA, meaning that expressed TCRB transcripts were what got sequenced. Held by TCRdb, this immuneACCESS table contains in-frame sequences only and omits some clones. Under half of the omission traces to an unresolved V gene where checked; the cause of the rest is unknown. The sample table records 680,000 or so clones; around an eighth of these occur just once. The ten largest clones add up to approximately 0.022% of the sample. Broader findings and caveats from the paper: Type 1 diabetes patients showed a moderate but significant shortening of TCRB CDR3 length in all four CD4+ subsets.

No antigens are known for them. Sequencing used naive CD4+ T cells from blood. The sample's cell subset or site label, in plain terms: true naive CD4+ T cells. These receptors all stem from a man aged 18 to 35 with type 1 diabetes.

The chain is built from TRBV27 and TRBJ2-7, with D possibly TRBD1 on 5 matching bases. Looked up from germline, CDR1 is MNHEY and CDR2 is SMNVEV (reference sequence). This CDR3 contains 16 residues. V lost 3 bases and J lost 4, with 19 bases in between. CDR3 region: CASSLGPSWEAYEQYF. CDR3 in DNA: TGTGCCAGCAGTTTGGGGCCAAGCTGGGAAGCATACGAGCAGTACTTC.

This clone was counted only a few times. The chain combines TRBV6-7 with TRBJ2-2; D not resolved. TRBV6-7 is known as an ORF, though its function is uncertain. V lost 7 bases and J lost 4, with 19 bases in between. The CDR3 is made up of 16 amino acids. The CDR3 here is CASKYRDVGGTGELFF. DNA for the CDR3: TGTGCCAGCAAATACCGAGATGTGGGTGGCACCGGGGAGCTGTTTTTT.

The rearrangement uses TRBV19 and TRBJ2-5, with 10 nucleotides matching TRBD2. Germline V gene lookup returns CDR1 LNHDA and CDR2 SQIVND (reference sequence). V lost 1 base to trimming and J lost 5 bases; unmatched junction nucleotides: 10. The CDR3 runs 17 residues. CDR3 residues: CASSIGSSGGAVETQYF. CDR3 DNA sequence: TGTGCCAGTAGTATAGGATCCAGCGGGGGGGCCGTTGAGACCCAGTACTTC. Filled out from reference TRBV19 and TRBJ2-5, the complete variable domain reads DGGITQSPKYLFRKEGQNVTLSCEQNLNHDAMYWYRQDPGQGLRLIYYSQIVNDFQKGDIAEGYSVSREKKESFPLTVTSAQKNPTAFYLCASSIGSSGGAVETQYFGPGTRLLVL.

The genes are TRBV25-1 and TRBJ1-5, with a weak D call TRBD1 (6 bases). Germline assignment: CDR1 MGHDK and CDR2 SYGVNS. V lost 4 bases to trimming and J lost 4 bases, with 11 bases between them. The CDR3 covers 14 residues. CDR3 sequence reads: CASSASRGNQPQHF. Written as DNA, the CDR3 is TGTGCCAGCAGTGCGTCCAGGGGAAATCAGCCCCAGCATTTT.

This clone was seen only a few times. The chain combines TRBV10-3 with TRBJ2-4; a weak D match, TRBD2 (6 bases). This CDR3 is built from 15 residues. Trimming pared 2 bases from V and 6 bases from J, leaving 14 bases between. Germline V CDR1 and CDR2: ENHRY, SYGVKD. The CDR3 spells CAISEGGEGGNIQYF. In DNA form, the CDR3 reads TGTGCCATCAGTGAGGGCGGGGAAGGTGGAAACATTCAGTACTTC.

There are a few counts of this clone. The chain links TRBV6-1 to TRBJ2-5; D perhaps matches TRBD2 (6 bases). CDR1 and CDR2 from the germline V gene are MNHNS and SASEGT. This CDR3 spans 13 amino acids. Trimming removed 10 bases at V and 0 bases at J, with 12 bases between. The CDR3 nucleotides read TGTGCCATCCTCCGGGACTACCAAGAGACCCAGTACTTC. Translated: CAILRDYQETQYF.

This clone was detected only a few times. The chain uses TRBV9 and TRBJ2-6; TRBD1 agrees at 10 bases. CDR1 and CDR2 (germline): SGDLS, YYNGEE. Losses at the gene ends were 7 bases for V and 2 bases for J; bases not matched to a gene: 9. The CDR3 is made up of 17 amino acids. CDR3 region: CASRKGTGEAGANVLTF. The CDR3 nucleotides are TGTGCCAGCCGTAAGGGGACAGGGGAAGCTGGGGCCAACGTCCTGACTTTC.

A few counts support this clone. The chain recombines TRBV6-6 with TRBJ1-2; no clear D. CDR3 length: 15 amino acids. V dropped 4 bases and J dropped 0 bases, with 12 bases sitting between them. From germline, CDR1 is MNHNY and CDR2 SVGAGI (reference sequence). CDR3 amino acids: CASSSSDSSNYGYTF. The CDR3 DNA sequence: TGTGCCAGCAGTTCGTCCGATTCCTCTAACTATGGCTACACCTTC.

A few counts support this clone. The V gene is TRBV9, the J gene TRBJ2-2; tentative D call: TRBD2 (5 bases). CDR1 and CDR2 (germline): SGDLS, YYNGEE. Between the trimmed V and J ends, which lost 2 bases and 0 bases, there was a span of 14 bases. This CDR3 comprises 17 residues. CDR3 protein: CASSVYSGAANTGELFF. For the CDR3, the DNA is TGTGCCAGCAGCGTGTACAGCGGAGCGGCGAACACCGGGGAGCTGTTTTTT.

This chain connects TRBV18 to TRBJ1-2, with TRBD1 matching over 9 bases. From germline, CDR1 is KGHSH and CDR2 LQKENI. V lost 3 bases to trimming and J lost 4 bases; unmatched junction nucleotides: 9. CDR3 length: 16 residues. The CDR3 region is CASSPWGTGRTYGYTF. The DNA for the CDR3 is TGTGCCAGCTCACCTTGGGGGACAGGGCGCACCTATGGCTACACCTTC.

The chain couples TRBV6-1 to TRBJ1-2; the D is unclear. With 2 bases removed from V and 7 bases from J, the gap between germline ends came to 17 bases. CDR3 length: 15 residues. Looked up from germline, CDR1 is MNHNS and CDR2 is SASEGT. The CDR3 spells CASSEHDGTMGGYTF. The CDR3 DNA follows: TGTGCCAGCAGTGAACATGATGGTACCATGGGTGGCTACACCTTC.

The gene calls are TRBV25-1 and TRBJ2-3; D not resolved. Trimming took 4 bases from V and 0 from J, leaving 5 bases between them. Per the germline V gene, CDR1 is MGHDK and CDR2 is SYGVNS. CDR3 size: 13 residues. CDR3 region: CASSGVSTDTQYF. DNA of the CDR3: TGTGCCAGCAGTGGGGTCAGCACAGATACGCAGTATTTT.

The sample holds a few counts of this clone. Because the CDR3's place on the DNA is in doubt, the DNA is left out and the CDR3 is given as listed by TCRdb. This chain links TRBV28 with TRBJ2-7; no check of the table's D call, TRBD1, against the DNA was made. The CDR3 is 13 residues long, ends included. Germline CDR1 MDHEN, CDR2 SYDVKM. CDR3 sequence: CASILDRGGEQYF.